This TCR beta chain was obtained from a study of blood T cells in healthy people across ages. A J-beta primer mix and a sample-barcoded 5' primer were used in a second PCR of roughly 6 to 12 cycles. TCRdb redid the calling of the 5' RACE reads with MiXCR, one entry per CDR3 protein. The sample has 850,000 or so distinct CDR3 sequences, 25% to 30% seen once. The ends lost 0 bases at V and 1 base at J; junction bases unmatched: 3. In germline, CDR1 is SGHRS, CDR2 YFSETQ. The CDR3 contains 15 residues. Each sample used at least 6 million PBMCs. This clonotype occurred many times. The TCR was taken from a woman aged 80 or over in good health. Sequencing input: blood. V is TRBV5-1 and J is TRBJ2-5, with 7 bases identical to TRBD2. CDR3 nucleotide sequence: TGCGCCAGCAGCTTGGGTCCTAGCGGCCAAGAGACCCAGTACTTC. This encodes CASSLGPSGQETQYF. Drawing the rest from reference TRBV5-1 and TRBJ2-5, the complete variable domain is KAGVTQTPRYLIKTRGQQVTLSCSPISGHRSVSWYQQTPGQGLQFLFEYFSETQRNKGNFPGRFSGRQFSNSRSEMNVSTLELGDSALYLCASSLGPSGQETQYFGPGTRLLVL.